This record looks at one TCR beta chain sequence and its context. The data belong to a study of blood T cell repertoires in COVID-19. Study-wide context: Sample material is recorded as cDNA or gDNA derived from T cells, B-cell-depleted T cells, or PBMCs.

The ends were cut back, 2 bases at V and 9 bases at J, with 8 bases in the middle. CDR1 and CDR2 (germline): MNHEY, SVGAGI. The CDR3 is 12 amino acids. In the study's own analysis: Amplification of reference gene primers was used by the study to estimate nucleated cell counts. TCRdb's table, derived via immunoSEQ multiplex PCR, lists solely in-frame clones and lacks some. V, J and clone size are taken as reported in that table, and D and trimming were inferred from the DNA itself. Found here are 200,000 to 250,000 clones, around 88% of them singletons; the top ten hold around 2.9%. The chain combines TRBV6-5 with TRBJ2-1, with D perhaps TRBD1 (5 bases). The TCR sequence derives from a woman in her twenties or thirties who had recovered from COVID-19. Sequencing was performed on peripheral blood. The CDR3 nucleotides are TGTGCCAGCAGTTACGGGGCCGGTGAGCAGTTCTTC. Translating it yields CASSYGAGEQFF.